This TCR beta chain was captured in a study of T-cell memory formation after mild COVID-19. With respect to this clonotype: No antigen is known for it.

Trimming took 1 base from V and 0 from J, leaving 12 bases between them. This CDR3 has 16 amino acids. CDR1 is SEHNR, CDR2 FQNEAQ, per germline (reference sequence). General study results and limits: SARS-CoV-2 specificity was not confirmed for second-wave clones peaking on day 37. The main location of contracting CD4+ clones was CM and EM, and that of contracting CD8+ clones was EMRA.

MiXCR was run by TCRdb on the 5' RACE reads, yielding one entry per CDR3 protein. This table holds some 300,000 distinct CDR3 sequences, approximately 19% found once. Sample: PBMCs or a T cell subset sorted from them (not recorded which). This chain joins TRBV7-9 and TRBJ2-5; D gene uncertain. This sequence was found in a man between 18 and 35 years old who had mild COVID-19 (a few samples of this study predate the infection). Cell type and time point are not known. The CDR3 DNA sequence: TGTGCCAGCAGCTTAGTTTCTTGGACCAACCAAGAGACCCAGTACTTC. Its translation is CASSLVSWTNQETQYF.